This T cell receptor (beta chain) was captured by sequencing in a study of radiation and T cells in renal cell carcinoma. Germline lookup yields CDR1 MNHNS and CDR2 SASEGT. The length of the CDR3 is 15 residues. Trimming cost V 6 bases and J 1 base, with 14 bases left between them. Study-wide results and limits: Pretreatment tumor biopsies were lacking, so baseline clonotypes are unknown. Top tumor clonotypes rose in blood 2 weeks post-radiation, then contracted.

Time point meaning: baseline pretreatment blood. Treatment reported: 15 Gy SBRT to primary tumor, nephrectomy 4 weeks later. Serial blood draws occurred at baseline and 2 and 4 weeks post-SBRT. With respect to this clone: What it recognizes is unknown.

Only in-frame clones appear in the TCRdb table, and some are missing; sequencing was by immunoSEQ multiplex PCR. The sample gives roughly 100,000 clones, approximately 86% of which show up once; approximately 8% is in the top ten. The sequence was collected from a man between 45 and 60 years old with renal cell carcinoma. The source material was blood, sampled from a patient whose treatment included radiotherapy and nephrectomy. The chain employs TRBV6-1 and TRBJ2-3, with D unclear. CDR3 coding DNA: TGTGCCAGCAGACCCCACCCTGGGGGCACAGATACGCAGTATTTT. It is translated as CASRPHPGGTDTQYF.